Presented here are 20 T cell receptor beta chains from one specimen sequenced in a study of blood T cell repertoires in COVID-19. The method was immunoSEQ multiplex PCR; TCRdb's version includes in-frame clones alone and lacks a portion of them. The sample has around 100,000 clones; around nine tenths are singletons. The source material was peripheral blood. These receptors all come from a human donor in a cohort sampled during active COVID-19.

This clone is a singleton in its sample. The chain has TRBV5-6 and TRBJ2-1; weak D call: TRBD2 (6 bases). The CDR3 loop spans 16 amino acids. Germline V gene data show CDR1 as SGHDT and CDR2 as YYEEEE. Between the trimmed V and J ends, which lost 3 bases and 2 bases, there was a span of 15 bases. The CDR3 region is CASSSTLALTYNEQFF. The CDR3 DNA reads as TGTGCCAGCAGCTCGACCCTAGCGCTTACCTACAATGAGCAGTTCTTC.

This sequence joins TRBV7-2 and TRBJ1-5; 7 nucleotides agree with TRBD1. Germline trimming cut 5 bases from V and 4 bases from J; bases unmatched to any gene: 5. This CDR3 has 14 amino acids. The germline CDR1 and CDR2 sequences are SGHTA and FQGNSA. CDR3 in amino acids: CASSPTGLNQPQHF. In DNA form, the CDR3 reads TGTGCCAGCAGCCCGACAGGGCTAAATCAGCCCCAGCATTTT.

This clone occurred a few times. The CDR3 DNA reads as TGTGCCAGCAGACCTAGGGAGTTGAACACTGAAGCTTTCTTT. It yields the protein CASRPRELNTEAFF. The chain is built from TRBV28 and TRBJ1-1; unclear D gene. Germline V gene lookup returns CDR1 MDHEN and CDR2 SYDVKM. The ends were cut back, 6 bases at V and 0 bases at J, with 11 bases in the middle. This CDR3 has 14 residues.

This clone was detected only once. The J gene is TRBJ1-2, the V gene TRBV10-3, with D maybe TRBD1 (6 bases). This CDR3 spans 15 amino acids. Germline V gene sequence: CDR1 ENHRY, CDR2 SYGVKD. Trimming left V 1 base short and J 7 bases short, with 16 bases between. CDR3: CAISEFGGLSSGYTF. CDR3 in DNA: TGTGCCATCAGTGAGTTCGGGGGGCTTTCTAGTGGCTACACCTTC.

The genes are TRBV7-2 and TRBJ2-1; 9 nucleotides agree with TRBD1. Germline trimming cut 6 bases from V and 0 bases from J; bases unmatched to any gene: 9. The CDR3 runs 17 residues. Germline-derived CDR1 and CDR2 are SGHTA and FQGNSA. DNA of the CDR3: TGTGCCAGCAGGGGGACAGGGATAACCTACTCCTACAATGAGCAGTTCTTC. This translates into CASRGTGITYSYNEQFF.

In regard to this clone: Mismatch with germline at one junction end may stem from a read error. The chain uses TRBV4-1 and TRBJ2-3; D remains unclear. Germline values: CDR1 MGHRA, CDR2 YSYEKL. The CDR3 consists of 13 residues. The DNA for the CDR3 is TGCGCCAGCAGCCAAGATCTGGGTAGCCCCGTGAATTTT. Translating it yields CASSQDLGSPVNF.

The chain has TRBV27 and TRBJ1-1; 8 bases align to TRBD1. Germline V gene lookup returns CDR1 MNHEY and CDR2 SMNVEV (reference sequence). This CDR3 is 14 amino acids long. The trim removed 8 bases at V and 0 bases at J, leaving 5 bases unmatched. CDR3 protein: CASGTGVMNTEAFF. In DNA, the CDR3 is TGTGCCAGCGGGACAGGCGTCATGAACACTGAAGCTTTCTTT.

The CDR3 is CASSQSPPTSGGYEQYF. The DNA of the CDR3 is TGCGCCAGCAGCCAATCCCCTCCGACTAGCGGGGGGTACGAGCAGTACTTC. The J gene is TRBJ2-7, the V gene TRBV4-1, with 13 bases matching TRBD2. The CDR3 spans 17 residues. The germline CDR1 and CDR2 sequences are MGHRA and YSYEKL. The trim removed 2 bases at V and 4 bases at J, leaving 8 bases unmatched.

V is TRBV24-1 and J is TRBJ2-7; TRBD1 aligns across 8 bases. Germline V gene data show CDR1 as KGHDR and CDR2 as SFDVKD. The length of the CDR3 is 15 residues. Trimming removed 1 base from V and 5 bases from J; junction bases left unmatched: 6. This chain's CDR3 is CATSDFTGGRDEQYF. The DNA for the CDR3 is TGTGCCACCAGTGATTTTACAGGGGGTAGGGACGAGCAGTACTTC.

This clone was picked up one time. This chain joins TRBV4-1 and TRBJ1-1; 9 bases fit TRBD1. The junction had 9 bases not matched to a gene; V was cut back by 3 bases and J by 7 bases. Germline-derived CDR1 and CDR2 are MGHRA and YSYEKL. The CDR3 is made up of 15 amino acids. Here the CDR3 DNA reads TGCGCCAGCAGCCACCAGGGACAGGGCTCGTTTGAAGCTTTCTTT. Translating gives CASSHQGQGSFEAFF.

The rearrangement links TRBV5-1 to TRBJ2-5; possible D gene TRBD2, 5 bases. Looked up from germline, CDR1 is SGHRS and CDR2 is YFSETQ. The length of the CDR3 is 15 residues. With 4 bases removed from V and 5 bases from J, the gap between germline ends came to 18 bases. This CDR3 is CASSPKTDRRETQYF. For the CDR3, the DNA is TGCGCCAGCAGCCCTAAAACGGACCGGAGGGAGACCCAGTACTTC.

The sample holds one count of this clone. The rearrangement uses TRBV5-1 and TRBJ2-1, with 7 bases fitting TRBD1. From germline, CDR1 is SGHRS and CDR2 YFSETQ. The CDR3 runs 15 residues. J lost 4 bases, V lost 2 bases, and 6 bases had no gene match. CDR3 sequence (DNA): TGCGCCAGCAGCTTTACAGGGGATAGTTACAATGAGCAGTTCTTC. Its translation: CASSFTGDSYNEQFF.

The rearrangement links TRBV20-1 to TRBJ2-7; 11 nucleotides line up with TRBD2. Germline V gene data show CDR1 as DFQATT and CDR2 as SNEGSKA (reference sequence). Trimming took 3 bases from V and 0 from J; bases not matched to a gene: 10. The CDR3 consists of 17 residues. Here the CDR3 DNA reads TGCAGTGCTAGTGGGACTAGCGGCCACTCTAGCTCCTACGAGCAGTACTTC. It codes for CSASGTSGHSSSYEQYF.

This rearrangement joins TRBV27 to TRBJ2-7; D may be TRBD1 (5 bases). Germline lookup yields CDR1 MNHEY and CDR2 SMNVEV (reference sequence). The CDR3 extends over 15 amino acids. V was shortened by 5 bases and J by 3 bases, with 17 bases between the two germline ends. The CDR3 DNA follows: TGTGCCAGCAGTAGCCTGGGGCAGGGAATCTACGAGCAGTACTTC. Translated: CASSSLGQGIYEQYF.

This rearrangement joins TRBV28 to TRBJ2-3; D uncertain. V was cut by 4 bases and J by 2 bases, with 13 bases left in between. Germline CDR1 reads MDHEN; CDR2 reads SYDVKM. The CDR3 has 15 amino acids. The CDR3: CASSSPATNTDTQYF. CDR3 DNA sequence: TGTGCCAGCAGTTCCCCAGCCACTAACACAGATACGCAGTATTTT.

The V gene is TRBV9, the J gene TRBJ2-1; tentative D call: TRBD2 (7 bases). The CDR3 runs 13 residues. Trimming removed 0 bases from V and 7 bases from J, with 8 bases in between. In germline, CDR1 is SGDLS, CDR2 YYNGEE. CDR3 region: CASSVEGGNEQFF. In DNA, the CDR3 is TGTGCCAGCAGCGTAGAGGGGGGGAATGAGCAGTTCTTC.

This chain uses TRBV7-3 with TRBJ2-5; the match to TRBD2 covers 7 bases. V gave up 1 base and J gave up 1 base; unmatched junction bases: 6. The germline V gene encodes CDR1 SGHTA and CDR2 FQGTGA. There are 16 residues in the CDR3. CDR3 sequence: CASSLRGPSGQETQYF. CDR3 coding DNA: TGTGCCAGCAGCTTAAGAGGACCTAGCGGCCAAGAGACCCAGTACTTC. The full variable domain, rest sourced from reference TRBV7-3 and TRBJ2-5, is GAGVSQTPSNKVTEKGKYVELRCDPISGHTALYWYRQSLGQGPEFLIYFQGTGAADDSGLPNDRFFAVRPEGSVSTLKIQRTERGDSAVYLCASSLRGPSGQETQYFGPGTRLLVL.

This chain joins TRBV19 and TRBJ2-5; TRBD1 matches 8 bases. Germline CDR1 and CDR2: LNHDA and SQIVND (reference sequence). The CDR3 is made up of 16 amino acids. J gave up 2 bases and V 1 base, and 6 bases lay outside the gene matches. CDR3 sequence: CASSIGTGIIQETQYF. The CDR3 DNA reads TGTGCCAGTAGTATAGGGACAGGGATCATACAAGAGACCCAGTACTTC.

The genes are TRBV2 and TRBJ1-2; no firm D call. Trimming stripped 2 bases from V and 8 bases from J, with 9 bases between. The CDR3 is 12 residues long. The germline gives CDR1 SNHLY, CDR2 FYNNEI. CDR3 in DNA: TGTGCCAGCAGTGAAAGGGAGTGGGGCTACACCTTC. It translates to CASSEREWGYTF.

The chain is built from TRBV6-6 and TRBJ2-5, with D perhaps matching TRBD2 (5 bases). V was clipped by 2 bases and J by 3 bases, with 7 bases between them. Germline-derived CDR1 and CDR2 are MNHNY and SVGAGI (reference sequence). CDR3 length: 13 residues. The CDR3 is CASSYRDKETQYF. The CDR3 DNA follows: TGTGCCAGCAGTTACCGGGATAAAGAGACCCAGTACTTC.